This T cell receptor (beta chain) was obtained from a study of blood T cell repertoires in COVID-19. Study background: PBMCs, B-cell-depleted T cells, or T cells provided the cDNA or gDNA that made up the material.

Per the study methods: Scientists estimated how many nucleated cells there were by amplifying reference gene primers. Sequencing used immunoSEQ multiplex PCR; TCRdb keeps in-frame clones, though not all of them. V and J calls and clone size are copied from that table; D and trimming were computed from the DNA. Among about 230,000 clones listed, around 84% were seen once. The CDR3 runs 17 residues. CDR1 SGHVS and CDR2 FQNEAQ come from the germline V gene. Unmatched junction bases numbered 10, after V lost 2 bases and J lost 6 bases. This chain links TRBV7-8 with TRBJ2-2, with 9 positions matching TRBD2. This sequence originates from a man aged 50-59 years with COVID-19, enrolled during active disease. Sample: peripheral blood. The CDR3 DNA reads as TGTGCCAGCAGCTTATATGGGGTAGCGGGAGAATCCGGGGAGCTGTTTTTT. Translated, it gives CASSLYGVAGESGELFF.